The 20 T cell receptor beta chains presented below share a single source sample, sequenced in a study of T-cell memory formation after mild COVID-19. TCRdb re-called the 5' RACE reads with MiXCR, one entry per CDR3 protein. Of roughly 580,000 distinct CDR3 sequences listed, more than 15% are singletons. The sequenced sample consisted of PBMCs or a T cell subset sorted from them (not recorded which). These receptor sequences come from an adult woman who had mild COVID-19 (a few samples of this study predate the infection). Cell type and time point are not known.

This CDR3 is CASSTRFRDRGTDTQYF. DNA for the CDR3: TGTGCCAGCAGTACCCGTTTCAGGGACAGGGGGACAGATACGCAGTATTTT. The rearrangement joins TRBV27 to TRBJ2-3; 11 nucleotides match TRBD1. Germline V gene lookup returns CDR1 MNHEY and CDR2 SMNVEV (reference sequence). This CDR3 region has 17 residues. The trim removed 5 bases at V and 3 bases at J, leaving 10 bases unmatched.

The chain employs TRBV12-3 or TRBV12-4 and TRBJ1-5; 10 nucleotides align to TRBD1. V lost 4 bases to trimming and J lost 2 bases; unmatched junction nucleotides: 8. CDR3 size: 17 residues. The CDR3 region is CASSSSGTGERNQPQHF. CDR3 in DNA: TGTGCCAGCAGTTCTTCCGGGACAGGGGAACGCAATCAGCCCCAGCATTTT.

This chain links TRBV7-8 with TRBJ2-1; maybe TRBD2 (7 bases). Between the trimmed V and J ends, which lost 3 bases and 3 bases, there was a span of 15 bases. Germline CDR1 is SGHVS and CDR2 is FQNEAQ. The CDR3 has 16 amino acids. The chain's CDR3 is CASSFGGPQFYNEQFF. The CDR3 DNA reads as TGTGCCAGCAGCTTCGGGGGGCCTCAATTCTACAATGAGCAGTTCTTC. Filled out from reference TRBV7-8 and TRBJ2-1, the complete variable domain reads GAGVSQSPRYKVAKRGQDVALRCDPISGHVSLFWYQQALGQGPEFLTYFQNEAQLDKSGLPSDRFFAERPEGSVSTLKIQRTQQEDSAVYLCASSFGGPQFYNEQFFGPGTRLTVL.

This clonotype has only a few counts. The chain carries TRBV7-6 and TRBJ1-1, with TRBD1 matching 10 bases. Germline-derived CDR1 and CDR2 are SGHVS and FNYEAQ. This CDR3 has 16 residues. The ends lost 5 bases at V and 1 base at J; junction bases unmatched: 7. This CDR3 reads CASSRGTGEGNTEAFF. Written as DNA, the CDR3 is TGTGCCAGCAGCAGGGGGACAGGGGAAGGGAACACTGAAGCTTTCTTT.

The table lists this clonotype with a few counts. The chain recombines TRBV5-1 with TRBJ2-2; the D gene is possibly TRBD2 (6 bases). CDR1 is SGHRS and CDR2 is YFSETQ in the germline V gene. Trimming removed 4 bases at V and 2 bases at J, with 15 bases between. The CDR3 has 16 amino acids. CDR3 bases: TGCGCCAGCAGCGCGGGACCTATATCTAACACCGGGGAGCTGTTTTTT. Protein: CASSAGPISNTGELFF.

The rearrangement uses TRBV5-5 and TRBJ2-7, with 8 bases identical to TRBD1. V lost 4 bases, J lost 5 bases, and 11 bases stayed unmatched. This CDR3 region has 15 residues. Germline V gives CDR1 SGHKS, CDR2 YYEKEE (reference sequence). The CDR3 coding sequence is TGTGCCAGCAGCACCTGGACAGGGCGGGCGGACGAGCAGTACTTC. Its protein product is CASSTWTGRADEQYF.

This clonotype was seen many times. This chain uses TRBV12-3 or TRBV12-4 with TRBJ1-2; 7 bases match TRBD1. The CDR3 is 13 amino acids. The J segment lost 4 bases and the V segment lost 6 bases, leaving 5 bases of the junction unmatched. The CDR3 reads CASRNRGSYGYTF. The CDR3 DNA is TGTGCCAGCAGGAACAGGGGATCCTATGGCTACACCTTC.

This chain links TRBV9 with TRBJ1-1; the match to TRBD1 covers 7 bases. V lost 2 bases and J lost 1; bases outside the gene matches: 5. Germline values: CDR1 SGDLS, CDR2 YYNGEE. The CDR3 has 15 amino acids. The CDR3 coding sequence is TGTGCCAGCAGCGTGTCAGGGGGAAAGAACACTGAAGCTTTCTTT. Residues: CASSVSGGKNTEAFF. Full variable domain (outside the CDR3, taken from reference TRBV9 and TRBJ1-1): DSGVTQTPKHLITATGQRVTLRCSPRSGDLSVYWYQQSLDQGLQFLIQYYNGEERAKGNILERFSAQQFPDLHSELNLSSLELGDSALYFCASSVSGGKNTEAFFGQGTRLTVV.

This sequence joins TRBV12-3 or TRBV12-4 and TRBJ1-4; possible D gene TRBD1, 5 bases. V dropped 6 bases and J dropped 8 bases, with 19 bases sitting between them. The CDR3 is 15 amino acids. The CDR3 is CASSLRGPGREKLFF. CDR3 bases: TGTGCCAGCAGCTTAAGGGGCCCCGGCCGGGAAAAACTGTTTTTT.

V and J are TRBV30 and TRBJ2-1; D remains unclear. CDR3 length: 11 residues. V lost 0 bases and J lost 7, with 4 bases in between. Germline assignment: CDR1 GTSNPN and CDR2 SVGIG (reference sequence). Here the CDR3 DNA reads TGTGCCTGGAGTGTACTGAATGAGCAGTTCTTC. Its protein is CAWSVLNEQFF.

This clonotype was seen a few times. The J gene is TRBJ1-2, the V gene TRBV29-1; D unresolved. Looked up from germline, CDR1 is SQVTM and CDR2 is ANQGSEA. Trimming left V 4 bases short and J 3 bases short, with 12 bases between. The CDR3 runs to 13 residues. As DNA, the CDR3 is TGCAGCGTTGTAGTAGGGCTCCACTATGGCTACACCTTC. Translated, it gives CSVVVGLHYGYTF.

This clonotype was detected ten times or more. V and J are TRBV7-9 and TRBJ1-2; D is perhaps TRBD1 (5 bases). Per germline, CDR1 SEHNR and CDR2 FQNEAQ (reference sequence). The V end lost 5 bases, the J end lost 4 bases, and 8 bases lay between the germline ends. This CDR3 is 12 amino acids long. CDR3 sequence: CASSLGTYGYTF. The CDR3 DNA sequence: TGTGCCAGCAGCCTCGGGACCTATGGCTACACCTTC.

There are many counts of this clonotype. The chain is built from TRBV5-1 and TRBJ2-7; 9 bases match TRBD1. Losses at the gene ends were 4 bases for V and 3 bases for J; bases not matched to a gene: 5. Germline lookup yields CDR1 SGHRS and CDR2 YFSETQ. The CDR3 consists of 14 residues. The CDR3 sequence: CASSGGTGSYEQYF. For the CDR3, the DNA is TGCGCCAGCAGCGGCGGGACAGGGAGCTACGAGCAGTACTTC.

This clonotype was seen a few times. This chain joins TRBV7-9 and TRBJ1-6, with D hard to call. This CDR3 is built from 14 residues. Germline values: CDR1 SEHNR, CDR2 FQNEAQ (reference sequence). Trimming shortened V by 5 bases and J by 6 bases, and 11 bases separated the two germline ends. The CDR3 sequence is CASSPGIFNSPLHF. The CDR3 DNA is TGTGCCAGCAGCCCCGGTATCTTTAATTCACCCCTCCACTTT.

This clonotype was detected only a few times. The gene calls are TRBV12-3 or TRBV12-4 and TRBJ2-3, with D maybe TRBD1 (6 bases). CDR3 size: 15 residues. Trimming cost V 2 bases and J 3 bases, with 12 bases left between them. The DNA for the CDR3 is TGTGCCAGCAGTTTACAGGGGTTAACGACAGATACGCAGTATTTT. This gives the protein CASSLQGLTTDTQYF.

This chain connects TRBV7-3 to TRBJ2-2; no firm D call. Germline V gene lookup returns CDR1 SGHTA and CDR2 FQGTGA. Trimming left V 4 bases short and J 7 bases short, with 7 bases between. The CDR3 contains 12 residues. Written as DNA, the CDR3 is TGTGCCAGCAGCTACGGTCTCGGGGAGCTGTTTTTT. Translating gives CASSYGLGELFF.

This clonotype was observed a handful of times. This rearrangement joins TRBV5-6 to TRBJ2-1, with D possibly matching TRBD1 (5 bases). Germline CDR1 reads SGHDT; CDR2 reads YYEEEE. The CDR3 extends over 14 amino acids. The V and J ends lost 0 bases and 8 bases respectively, with 12 bases between them. CDR3 nucleotide sequence: TGTGCCAGCAGCTTGGGGGCAGGGTGGGATGAGCAGTTCTTC. Protein sequence: CASSLGAGWDEQFF.

V and J are TRBV12-3 or TRBV12-4 and TRBJ2-5; 8 positions agree with TRBD2. The CDR3 totals 13 residues. With V trimmed by 10 bases and J by 3 bases, 7 bases remained unmatched. The CDR3 nucleotides read TGTGCCACCAAACAACTAGCGGAAGAGACCCAGTACTTC. As protein: CATKQLAEETQYF.

This clonotype was seen more than once but under ten times. The chain has TRBV19 and TRBJ2-1; D is unresolved. There are 12 residues in the CDR3. Trimming removed 5 bases at V and 7 bases at J, with 9 bases between. The germline CDR1 and CDR2 sequences are LNHDA and SQIVND (reference sequence). CDR3 in amino acids: CASSRSGNEQFF. CDR3 bases: TGTGCCAGTAGTCGAAGTGGGAATGAGCAGTTCTTC.

This clonotype appeared a few times. The chain recombines TRBV7-8 with TRBJ2-1, with 11 nucleotides matching TRBD1. Per the germline V gene, CDR1 is SGHVS and CDR2 is FQNEAQ. CDR3 length: 16 residues. Germline trimming cut 2 bases from V and 8 bases from J; bases unmatched to any gene: 8. For the CDR3, the DNA is TGTGCCAGCAGCTTAACGGCCGGGACAGGGGGTGATGAGCAGTTCTTC. This sequence encodes CASSLTAGTGGDEQFF.